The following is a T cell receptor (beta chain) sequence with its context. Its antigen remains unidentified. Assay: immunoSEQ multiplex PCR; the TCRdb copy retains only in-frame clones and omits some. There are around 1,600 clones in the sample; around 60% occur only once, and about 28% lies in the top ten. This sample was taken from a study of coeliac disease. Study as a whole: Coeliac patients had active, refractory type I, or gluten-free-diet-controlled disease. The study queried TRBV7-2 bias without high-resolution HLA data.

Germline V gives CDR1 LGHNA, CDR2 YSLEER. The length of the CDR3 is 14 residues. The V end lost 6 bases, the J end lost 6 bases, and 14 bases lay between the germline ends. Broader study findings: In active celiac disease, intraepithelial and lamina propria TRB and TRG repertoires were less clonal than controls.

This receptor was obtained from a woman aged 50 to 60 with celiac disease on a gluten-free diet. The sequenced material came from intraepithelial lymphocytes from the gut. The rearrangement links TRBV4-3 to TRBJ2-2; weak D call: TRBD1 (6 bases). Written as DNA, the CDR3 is TGCGCCAGCAGTATCCAGGGGTTATCCGGGGAGCTGTTTTTT. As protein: CASSIQGLSGELFF.